Listed below are T cell receptor beta chains from one sample, sequenced in a study of shared clonotypes between healthy human individuals. Repertoires were generated with immunoSEQ multiplex PCR, while TCRdb's copy carries only in-frame clones and drops some. The repertoire holds nearly 750,000 clones, roughly 72% seen once, with under 2% in the top ten. The sequenced material came from memory CD4+ T cells sorted from blood. The receptors derive from a woman between 25 and 40 years old in good health. Each CDR3 is given with its conserved first and last residue. Fields, in order: V gene, D gene, J gene, clone size, CDR3 protein, CDR3 DNA. A D gene is named only where the DNA matches it firmly. For some rows the clone size is stated as once, few or many, or as a class when expanded; others skip it.

TRBV4-1	TRBD1	TRBJ2-7	once	CASSQEKARFPGQSSYEQYF	TGCGCCAGCAGCCAAGAAAAGGCCCGATTCCCGGGACAGAGTTCCTACGAGCAGTACTTC
TRBV19	.	TRBJ1-5	.	CASSIAFTGRGYSNQPQHF	TGTGCCAGTAGTATAGCGTTCACAGGAAGGGGGTATAGCAATCAGCCCCAGCATTTT
TRBV5-1	TRBD2	TRBJ2-1	once	CASSLAKASGGHNEQFF	TGCGCCAGCAGCTTGGCGAAGGCTAGCGGGGGACACAATGAGCAGTTCTTC
TRBV9	.	TRBJ2-2	.	CASSVVAISGELFF	TGTGCCAGCAGCGTAGTGGCTATTTCGGGGGAGCTGTTTTTT
TRBV7-2	.	TRBJ2-3	many	CASRSGAGLSTDTQYF	TGTGCCAGCCGGTCGGGAGCCGGTCTTAGCACAGATACGCAGTATTTT
TRBV7-9	.	TRBJ1-1	.	CASSLGAGNTEAFF	TGTGCCAGCAGCTTGGGGGCAGGTAACACTGAAGCTTTCTTT
TRBV18	.	TRBJ2-5	.	CASSLTRGAQGETQYF	TGTGCCAGCTCACTGACTAGGGGGGCACAGGGAGAGACCCAGTACTTC
TRBV30	.	TRBJ1-3	.	CAANVIGAFSGNTIYF	TGTGCCGCCAATGTAATCGGGGCTTTCTCTGGAAACACCATATATTTT
TRBV19	TRBD1	TRBJ1-1	.	CASSRLQGFNTEAFF	TGTGCCAGTAGTCGGCTACAGGGGTTTAACACTGAAGCTTTCTTT
TRBV7-9	.	TRBJ2-2	.	CASGRGGRNTGELFF	TGTGCCAGTGGTAGGGGAGGAAGGAACACCGGGGAGCTGTTTTTT
TRBV11-2	TRBD2	TRBJ2-2	.	CASSLELAGQGTGELFF	TGTGCCAGCAGCTTAGAGCTAGCGGGGCAAGGGACCGGGGAGCTGTTTTTT
TRBV2	.	TRBJ1-2	.	CASSRGRGGYTF	TGTGCCAGCAGCCGGGGGAGAGGGGGCTACACCTTC
TRBV11-3	TRBD1	TRBJ2-3	few	CASSTGTGRDTQYF	TGTGCCAGCAGCACCGGGACAGGGAGAGATACGCAGTATTTT
TRBV5-4	TRBD1	TRBJ2-7	.	CASSFRDRGREQYF	TGTGCCAGCAGCTTCCGGGACAGGGGGCGAGAGCAGTACTTC
TRBV11-2	TRBD2	TRBJ2-1	.	CASSFTSGRDNEQFF	TGTGCCAGCAGCTTTACTAGCGGGAGGGACAATGAGCAGTTCTTC
TRBV7-7	.	TRBJ2-2	.	CASSAGHANTGELFF	TGTGCCAGCAGCGCAGGCCATGCGAACACCGGGGAGCTGTTTTTT
TRBV7-9	TRBD2	TRBJ2-7	.	CASSLSRLADYEQYF	TGTGCCAGCAGCTTAAGTCGCCTAGCGGACTACGAGCAGTACTTC
TRBV19	.	TRBJ2-1	.	CASGARTSNEQFF	TGTGCCAGTGGTGCACGGACAAGCAATGAGCAGTTCTTC
TRBV7-9	.	TRBJ2-7	.	CASSHDLGATYEQYF	TGTGCCAGCAGCCATGACCTTGGGGCGACCTACGAGCAGTACTTC
TRBV2	.	TRBJ2-7	.	CASMNSHISYEQYF	TGTGCCAGCATGAACAGCCACATATCCTACGAGCAGTACTTC
TRBV7-6	.	TRBJ1-2	.	CASSLRGRNDGYTF	TGTGCCAGCAGCTTACGAGGCAGGAACGATGGCTACACCTTC
TRBV28	.	TRBJ2-5	.	CASSSREQYF	TGTGCCAGCAGTTCCCGGGAGCAGTACTTC
TRBV27	TRBD1	TRBJ1-1	few	CASRPKRQGRTEAFF	TGTGCCAGCAGGCCAAAGAGACAGGGGAGGACTGAAGCTTTCTTT
TRBV28	.	TRBJ2-1	many	CASSFVRLMKDYEQFF	TGTGCCAGCAGTTTTGTTCGGCTCATGAAAGACTATGAGCAGTTCTTC
TRBV4-2	TRBD1	TRBJ1-4	.	CASSQDAGQGRELFF	TGTGCCAGCAGCCAAGATGCGGGACAGGGTCGAGAACTGTTTTTT
TRBV5-1	.	TRBJ1-1	once	CASSFDVRTEAFF	TGCGCCAGCAGCTTTGATGTCCGCACTGAAGCTTTCTTT
TRBV27	TRBD1	TRBJ2-7	.	CASRAGTGNEQYF	TGTGCCAGCAGAGCCGGGACAGGAAACGAGCAGTACTTC
TRBV6-1	.	TRBJ2-7	.	CASSENIWVYEQYF	TGTGCCAGCAGTGAAAATATCTGGGTTTACGAGCAGTACTTC
TRBV9	TRBD1	TRBJ1-2	few	CASSVGDRVYGYTF	TGTGCCAGCAGCGTAGGGGACAGGGTTTATGGCTACACCTTC
TRBV7-6	TRBD2	TRBJ2-1	.	CASSFLSGGAYNEQFF	TGTGCCAGCAGCTTTCTTAGCGGGGGGGCCTACAATGAGCAGTTCTTC
TRBV18	TRBD2	TRBJ2-3	.	CASSPAASGRYDTQYF	TGTGCCAGCTCACCCGCGGCTAGCGGGAGGTATGATACGCAGTATTTT
TRBV7-8	.	TRBJ1-2	few	CASWAGFLINYGYTF	TGTGCCAGCTGGGCGGGGTTTTTGATTAACTATGGCTACACCTTC
TRBV7-6	TRBD1	TRBJ1-2	.	CASSPGQANYGYTF	TGTGCCAGCAGCCCCGGACAGGCGAACTATGGCTACACCTTC
TRBV18	.	TRBJ2-7	.	CASSPRAQPTEQYF	TGTGCCAGCTCACCCCGGGCCCAACCAACCGAGCAGTACTTC
TRBV19	.	TRBJ2-3	.	CASSISNPRDTQYF	TGTGCCAGTAGTATCAGCAATCCTCGAGATACGCAGTATTTT
TRBV7-9	.	TRBJ2-1	.	CASSLAVYNEQFF	TGTGCCAGCAGCTTAGCAGTCTACAATGAGCAGTTCTTC
TRBV6-6	.	TRBJ2-7	.	CASSPPGSYEQYF	TGTGCCAGCAGCCCCCCAGGGTCCTACGAGCAGTACTTC
TRBV5-6	TRBD1	TRBJ2-3	.	CASTTYRGLPDTQYF	TGTGCCAGCACAACCTACAGGGGGCTCCCAGATACGCAGTATTTT
TRBV5-1	.	TRBJ2-3	.	CASSLATSTDTQYF	TGCGCCAGCAGCTTGGCTACTAGCACAGATACGCAGTATTTT
TRBV6-1	TRBD1	TRBJ1-3	.	CASRRQGEDTIYF	TGTGCCAGCAGACGACAGGGGGAAGACACCATATATTTT
TRBV28	.	TRBJ1-5	.	CASSFGQGNLQPQHF	TGTGCCAGCAGTTTTGGGCAGGGCAATCTTCAGCCCCAGCATTTT
TRBV2	TRBD2	TRBJ2-1	.	CASKSGSSYNEQFF	TGTGCCAGCAAGAGCGGGAGCTCCTACAATGAGCAGTTCTTC
TRBV18	TRBD1	TRBJ1-4	.	CASSLASGTGREKLFF	TGTGCCAGCTCACTAGCCTCCGGGACAGGTCGTGAAAAACTGTTTTTT
TRBV27	TRBD2	TRBJ2-7	.	CASRRTSGSRSYEQYF	TGTGCCAGCAGGAGGACTAGCGGGAGCCGCTCCTACGAGCAGTACTTC
TRBV19	TRBD2	TRBJ2-2	.	CASSTWTSGYTGELFF	TGTGCCAGTAGTACTTGGACTAGCGGGTACACCGGGGAGCTGTTTTTT
TRBV28	.	TRBJ2-7	.	CASKLRANEQYF	TGTGCCAGCAAGCTCCGCGCGAACGAGCAGTACTTC
TRBV4-2	.	TRBJ1-1	.	CASSPPGQGNTEAFF	TGTGCCAGCAGCCCCCCCGGACAAGGGAACACTGAAGCTTTCTTT